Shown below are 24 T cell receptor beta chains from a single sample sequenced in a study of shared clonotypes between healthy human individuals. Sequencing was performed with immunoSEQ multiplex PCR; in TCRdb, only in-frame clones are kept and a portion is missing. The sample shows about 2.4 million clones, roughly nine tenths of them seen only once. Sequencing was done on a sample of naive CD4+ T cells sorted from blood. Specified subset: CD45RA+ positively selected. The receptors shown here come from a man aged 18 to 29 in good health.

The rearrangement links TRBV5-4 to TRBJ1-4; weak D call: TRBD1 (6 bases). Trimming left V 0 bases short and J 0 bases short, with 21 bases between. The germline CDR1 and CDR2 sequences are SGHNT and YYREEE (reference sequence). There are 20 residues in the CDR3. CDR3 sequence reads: CASSLGPTGYEFATNEKLFF. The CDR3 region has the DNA TGTGCCAGCAGCTTGGGGCCTACAGGGTACGAATTTGCAACTAATGAAAAACTGTTTTTT.

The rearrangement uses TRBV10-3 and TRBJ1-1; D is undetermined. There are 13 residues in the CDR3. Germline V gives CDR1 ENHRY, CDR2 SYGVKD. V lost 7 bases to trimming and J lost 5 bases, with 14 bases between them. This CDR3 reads CAIIGEGLTEAFF. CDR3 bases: TGTGCCATCATCGGGGAGGGATTAACTGAAGCTTTCTTT.

This CDR3 is CASSLSGRSGGYNEQFF. The CDR3 DNA reads as TGTGCCAGCAGCTTATCGGGGAGGTCCGGAGGATACAATGAGCAGTTCTTC. V is TRBV13 and J is TRBJ2-1, with D maybe TRBD2 (6 bases). CDR1 and CDR2 from the germline V gene are PRHDT and FYEKMQ (reference sequence). Trimming stripped 2 bases from V and 4 bases from J, with 18 bases between. This CDR3 comprises 17 residues.

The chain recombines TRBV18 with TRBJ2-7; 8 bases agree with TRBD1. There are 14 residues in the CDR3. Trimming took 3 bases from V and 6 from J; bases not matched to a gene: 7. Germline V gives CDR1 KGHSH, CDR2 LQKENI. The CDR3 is CASSPDRVASEQYF. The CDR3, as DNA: TGTGCCAGCTCACCGGACAGGGTTGCCAGCGAGCAGTACTTC.

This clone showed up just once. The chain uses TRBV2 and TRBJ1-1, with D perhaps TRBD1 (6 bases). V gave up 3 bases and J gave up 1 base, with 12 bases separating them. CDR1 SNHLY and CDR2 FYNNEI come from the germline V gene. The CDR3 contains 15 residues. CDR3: CASSDRGSGNTEAFF. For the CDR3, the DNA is TGTGCCAGCAGTGACAGGGGTTCTGGGAACACTGAAGCTTTCTTT.

DNA of the CDR3: TGTGCCAGCAGCTCCGCTTTGCGGGAGGGCGGTCGTGAGCAGTTCTTC. Its translation: CASSSALREGGREQFF. The chain uses TRBV7-2 and TRBJ2-1; 9 nucleotides match TRBD2. The length of the CDR3 is 16 residues. Per germline, CDR1 SGHTA and CDR2 FQGNSA. Germline trimming cut 4 bases from V and 9 bases from J; bases unmatched to any gene: 13.

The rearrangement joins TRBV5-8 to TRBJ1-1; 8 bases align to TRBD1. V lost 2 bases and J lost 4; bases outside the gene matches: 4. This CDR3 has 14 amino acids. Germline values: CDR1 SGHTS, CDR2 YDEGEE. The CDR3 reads CASSFDRGFTEAFF. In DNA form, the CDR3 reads TGTGCCAGCAGCTTCGACAGGGGTTTCACTGAAGCTTTCTTT. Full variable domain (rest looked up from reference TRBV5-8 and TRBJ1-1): EAGVTQSPTHLIKTRGQQATLRCSPISGHTSVYWYQQALGLGLQFLLWYDEGEERNRGNFPPRFSGRQFPNYSSELNVNALELEDSALYLCASSFDRGFTEAFFGQGTRLTVV.

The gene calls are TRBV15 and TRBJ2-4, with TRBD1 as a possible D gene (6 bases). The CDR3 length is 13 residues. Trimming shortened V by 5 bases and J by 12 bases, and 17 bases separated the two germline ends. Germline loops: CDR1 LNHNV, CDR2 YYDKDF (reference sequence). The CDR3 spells CATSPGTPHNQYF. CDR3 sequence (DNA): TGTGCCACCAGCCCCGGGACACCCCACAATCAGTACTTC.

The chain's CDR3 is CASSRGQGDTQYF. CDR3 bases: TGTGCCAGTAGTAGGGGGCAGGGAGATACGCAGTATTTT. The chain couples TRBV19 to TRBJ2-3, with D perhaps matching TRBD1 (6 bases). This CDR3 has 13 amino acids. The germline CDR1 and CDR2 sequences are LNHDA and SQIVND (reference sequence). Deletions cut 4 bases from V and 5 bases from J, with 10 bases between.

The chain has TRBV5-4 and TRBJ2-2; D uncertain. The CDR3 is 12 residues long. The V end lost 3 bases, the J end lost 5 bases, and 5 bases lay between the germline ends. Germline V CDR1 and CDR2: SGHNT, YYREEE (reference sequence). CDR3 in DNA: TGTGCCAGCAGCTCCCCAACCGGGGAGCTGTTTTTT. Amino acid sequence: CASSSPTGELFF.

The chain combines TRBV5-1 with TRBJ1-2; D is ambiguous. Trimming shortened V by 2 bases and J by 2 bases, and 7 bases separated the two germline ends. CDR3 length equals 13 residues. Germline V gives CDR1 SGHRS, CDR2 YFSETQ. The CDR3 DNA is TGCGCCAGCAGCTTATCCGAAAACTATGGCTACACCTTC. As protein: CASSLSENYGYTF.

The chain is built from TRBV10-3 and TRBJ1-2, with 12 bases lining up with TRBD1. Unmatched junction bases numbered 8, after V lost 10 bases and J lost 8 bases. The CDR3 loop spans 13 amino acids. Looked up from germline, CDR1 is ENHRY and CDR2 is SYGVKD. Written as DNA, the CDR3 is TGTGCCACCACCATCGGGACAGGGGGCGGCTACACCTTC. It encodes CATTIGTGGGYTF.

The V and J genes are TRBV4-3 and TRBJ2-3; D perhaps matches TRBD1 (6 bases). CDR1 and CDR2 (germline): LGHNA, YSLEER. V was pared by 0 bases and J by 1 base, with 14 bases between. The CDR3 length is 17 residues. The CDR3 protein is CASSQDTWYRGTDTQYF. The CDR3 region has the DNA TGCGCCAGCAGCCAAGATACCTGGTACAGGGGCACAGATACGCAGTATTTT.

The CDR3 loop reads CASRTSGIYNEQFF. In DNA form, the CDR3 reads TGCGCCAGCCGGACTAGCGGGATATACAATGAGCAGTTCTTC. This chain connects TRBV10-2 to TRBJ2-1; 12 bases are shared with TRBD2. The V gene's germline CDR1 is WSHSY and CDR2 SAAADI. The CDR3 extends over 14 amino acids. With V trimmed by 8 bases and J by 4 bases, 3 bases remained unmatched.

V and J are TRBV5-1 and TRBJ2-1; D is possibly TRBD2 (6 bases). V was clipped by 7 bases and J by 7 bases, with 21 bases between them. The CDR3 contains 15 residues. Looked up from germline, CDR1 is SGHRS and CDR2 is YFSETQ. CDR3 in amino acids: CASGLHSIGGNEQFF. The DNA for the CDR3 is TGCGCCAGCGGGCTCCACTCCATCGGAGGGAATGAGCAGTTCTTC.

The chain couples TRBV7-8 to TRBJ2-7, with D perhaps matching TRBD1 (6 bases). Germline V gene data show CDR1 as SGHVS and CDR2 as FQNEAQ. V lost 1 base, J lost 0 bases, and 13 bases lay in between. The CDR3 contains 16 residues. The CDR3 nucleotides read TGTGCCAGCAGCTTAGTTCCCAGGGGCTCCTCCTACGAGCAGTACTTC. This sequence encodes CASSLVPRGSSYEQYF. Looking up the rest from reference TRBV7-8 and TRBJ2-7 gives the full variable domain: GAGVSQSPRYKVAKRGQDVALRCDPISGHVSLFWYQQALGQGPEFLTYFQNEAQLDKSGLPSDRFFAERPEGSVSTLKIQRTQQEDSAVYLCASSLVPRGSSYEQYFGPGTRLTVT.

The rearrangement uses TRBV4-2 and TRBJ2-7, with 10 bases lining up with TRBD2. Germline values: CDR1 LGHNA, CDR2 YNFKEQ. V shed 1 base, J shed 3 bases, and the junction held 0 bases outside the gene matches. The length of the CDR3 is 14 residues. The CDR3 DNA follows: TGTGCCAGCAGCCAAGGGACTAGCGGCTACGAGCAGTACTTC. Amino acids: CASSQGTSGYEQYF.

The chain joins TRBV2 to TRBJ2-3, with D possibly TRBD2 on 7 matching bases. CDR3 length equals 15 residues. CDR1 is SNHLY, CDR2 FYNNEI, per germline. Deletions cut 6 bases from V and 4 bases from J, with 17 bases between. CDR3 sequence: CASSASGGRADTQYF. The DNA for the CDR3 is TGTGCCAGCAGCGCATCCGGGGGGCGAGCAGATACGCAGTATTTT.

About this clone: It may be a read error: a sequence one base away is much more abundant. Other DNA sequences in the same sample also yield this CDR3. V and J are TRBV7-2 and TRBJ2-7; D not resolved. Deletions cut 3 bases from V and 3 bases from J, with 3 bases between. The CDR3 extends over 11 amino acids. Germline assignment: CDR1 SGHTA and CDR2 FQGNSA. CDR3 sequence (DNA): TGTGCCAGCAGCTTGGACTACGAGCAGTACTTC. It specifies CASSLDYEQYF. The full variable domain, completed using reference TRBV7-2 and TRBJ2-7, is GAGVSQSPSNKVTEKGKDVELRCDPISGHTALYWYRQSLGQGLEFLIYFQGNSAPDKSGLPSDRFSAERTGGSVSTLTIQRTQQEDSAVYLCASSLDYEQYFGPGTRLTVT.

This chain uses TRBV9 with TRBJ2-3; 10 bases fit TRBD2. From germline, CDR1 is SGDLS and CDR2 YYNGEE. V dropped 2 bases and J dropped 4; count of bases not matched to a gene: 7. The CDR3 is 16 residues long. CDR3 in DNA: TGTGCCAGCAGCGTCCAAGCGGGAGGGCTCGCAGATACGCAGTATTTT. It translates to CASSVQAGGLADTQYF.

The CDR3 sequence: CASSSDREHTQYF. The CDR3 DNA reads as TGTGCCAGCAGCTCGGACAGGGAGCATACGCAGTATTTT. The chain is built from TRBV5-5 and TRBJ2-3; 8 nucleotides line up with TRBD1. Germline trimming cut 3 bases from V and 7 bases from J; bases unmatched to any gene: 4. In germline, CDR1 is SGHKS, CDR2 YYEKEE (reference sequence). This CDR3 has 13 residues.

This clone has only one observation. CDR3 DNA sequence: TGCGCCAGCAGCCAAGGGGGCCCTGGAAACACCATATATTTT. This encodes CASSQGGPGNTIYF. V and J are TRBV5-1 and TRBJ1-3; TRBD1 agrees at 7 bases. V shed 4 bases and J 2 bases; nucleotides not matched to a gene: 3. This CDR3 is built from 14 residues. Germline loops: CDR1 SGHRS, CDR2 YFSETQ.

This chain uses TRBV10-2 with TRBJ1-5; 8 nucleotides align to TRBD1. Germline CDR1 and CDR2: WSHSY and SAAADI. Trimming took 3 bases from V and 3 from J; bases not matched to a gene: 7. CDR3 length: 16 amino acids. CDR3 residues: CASSDRTGPVNQPQHF. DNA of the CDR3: TGCGCCAGCAGTGACAGGACAGGGCCGGTCAATCAGCCCCAGCATTTT.

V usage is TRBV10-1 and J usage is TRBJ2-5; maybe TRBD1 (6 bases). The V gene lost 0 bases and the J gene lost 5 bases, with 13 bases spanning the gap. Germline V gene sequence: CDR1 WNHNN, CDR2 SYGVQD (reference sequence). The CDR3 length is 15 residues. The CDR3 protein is CASSESWGRGETQYF. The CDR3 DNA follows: TGCGCCAGCAGTGAGTCGTGGGGGCGCGGGGAGACCCAGTACTTC.